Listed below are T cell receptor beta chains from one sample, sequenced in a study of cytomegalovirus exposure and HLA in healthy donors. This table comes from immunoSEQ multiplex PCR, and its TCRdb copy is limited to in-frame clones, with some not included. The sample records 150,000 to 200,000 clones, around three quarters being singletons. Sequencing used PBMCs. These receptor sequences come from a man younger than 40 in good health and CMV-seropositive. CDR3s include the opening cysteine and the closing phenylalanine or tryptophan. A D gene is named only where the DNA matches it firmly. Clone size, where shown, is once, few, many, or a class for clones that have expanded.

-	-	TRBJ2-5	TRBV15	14	CATSSGAGSETQYF	TGTGCCACCAGCTCCGGCGCCGGGTCAGAGACCCAGTACTTC
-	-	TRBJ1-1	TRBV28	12	CASRSVNTEAFF	TGTGCCAGCAGATCAGTGAACACTGAAGCTTTCTTT
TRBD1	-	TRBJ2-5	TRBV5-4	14	CASSLGQGKETQYF	TGTGCCAGCAGCTTGGGACAGGGGAAAGAGACCCAGTACTTC
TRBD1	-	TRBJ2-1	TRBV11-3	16	CASSYSGGQGWNEQFF	TGTGCCAGCAGCTACTCGGGGGGACAGGGGTGGAATGAGCAGTTCTTC
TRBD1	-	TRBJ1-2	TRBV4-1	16	CASSLEQDRAGYGYTF	TGCGCCAGCAGCCTTGAACAGGACAGGGCGGGCTATGGCTACACCTTC
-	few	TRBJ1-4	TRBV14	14	CASSQDRANEKLFF	TGTGCCAGCAGCCAAGATCGGGCTAATGAAAAACTGTTTTTT
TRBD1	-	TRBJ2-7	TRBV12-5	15	CASGFTQGQAYEQYF	TGTGCTAGTGGTTTCACTCAGGGACAGGCCTACGAGCAGTACTTC
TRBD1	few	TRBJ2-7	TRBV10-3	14	CAINSQGAVYEQYF	TGTGCCATCAACTCACAGGGGGCGGTCTACGAGCAGTACTTC
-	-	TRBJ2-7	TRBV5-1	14	CASSSLGRPYEQYF	TGCGCCAGCAGCTCATTGGGCAGGCCCTACGAGCAGTACTTC
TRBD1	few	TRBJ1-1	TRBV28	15	CASSTQGAVGAEAFF	TGTGCCAGCAGTACGCAGGGGGCGGTTGGGGCTGAAGCTTTCTTT
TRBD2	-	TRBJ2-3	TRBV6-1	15	CASKWTSGPTDTQYF	TGTGCCAGTAAATGGACTAGCGGGCCCACAGATACGCAGTATTTT
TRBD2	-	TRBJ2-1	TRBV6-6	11	CASSQGLEQFF	TGTGCCAGCAGTCAGGGACTAGAGCAGTTCTTC
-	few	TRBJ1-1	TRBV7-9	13	CASSLPLNTEAFF	TGTGCCAGCAGCTTACCCTTGAACACTGAAGCTTTCTTT
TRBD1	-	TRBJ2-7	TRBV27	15	CASSLRGLLIYEQYF	TGTGCCAGCAGTCTCAGGGGGCTATTGATATACGAGCAGTACTTC
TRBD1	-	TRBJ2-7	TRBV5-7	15	CASDTPGQGAYEQYF	TGTGCCAGCGATACACCGGGACAGGGCGCCTACGAGCAGTACTTC
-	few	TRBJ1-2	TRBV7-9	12	CASSAEGYGYTF	TGTGCCAGCAGCGCGGAGGGCTATGGCTACACCTTC
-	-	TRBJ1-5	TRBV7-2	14	CASSSTPGGQPQHF	TGTGCCAGCAGCTCTACCCCGGGGGGGCAGCCCCAGCATTTT
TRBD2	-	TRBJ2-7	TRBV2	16	CASSSNPGLAGGEQYF	TGTGCCAGCAGCTCTAACCCGGGACTAGCGGGGGGGGAGCAGTACTTC
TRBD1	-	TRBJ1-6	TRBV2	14	CASSGETGTSPLHF	TGTGCCAGCAGTGGGGAGACAGGGACTTCACCCCTCCACTTT
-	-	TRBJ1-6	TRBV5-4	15	CASSSAGIYNSPLHF	TGTGCCAGCAGCTCAGCAGGGATCTATAATTCACCCCTCCACTTT
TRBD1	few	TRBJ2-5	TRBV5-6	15	CASSPDRGLQETQYF	TGTGCCAGCAGCCCTGACAGGGGGCTCCAAGAGACCCAGTACTTC
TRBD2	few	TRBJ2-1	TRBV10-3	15	CASEGGTSGSPEQFF	TGTGCCTCCGAAGGGGGGACTAGCGGGAGCCCGGAGCAGTTCTTC
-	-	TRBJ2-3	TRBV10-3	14	CAISPEESTDTQYF	TGTGCCATCAGTCCCGAGGAGTCTACAGATACGCAGTATTTT
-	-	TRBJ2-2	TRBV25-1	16	CASQNSAQGNTGELFF	TGTGCCAGCCAAAACTCGGCACAGGGGAACACCGGGGAGCTGTTTTTT
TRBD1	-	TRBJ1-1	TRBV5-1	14	CASSPTGDGTEAFF	TGCGCCAGCAGCCCGACAGGGGATGGGACTGAAGCTTTCTTT
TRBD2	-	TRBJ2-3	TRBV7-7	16	CASSLGTGGNTDTQYF	TGTGCCAGCAGCTTAGGAACGGGGGGTAACACAGATACGCAGTATTTT
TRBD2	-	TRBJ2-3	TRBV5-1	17	CASSPGLAGGSTDTQYF	TGCGCCAGCAGCCCGGGGCTAGCGGGGGGTAGCACAGATACGCAGTATTTT
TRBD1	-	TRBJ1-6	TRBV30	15	CAWETGGAENSPLHF	TGTGCCTGGGAAACAGGGGGCGCAGAGAATTCACCCCTCCACTTT
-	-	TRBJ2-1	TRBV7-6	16	CASSREGASSYNEQFF	TGTGCCAGCAGCCGAGAAGGGGCGAGCTCCTACAATGAGCAGTTCTTC
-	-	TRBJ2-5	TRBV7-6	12	CASTGIQETQYF	TGTGCCAGCACAGGGATCCAAGAGACCCAGTACTTC
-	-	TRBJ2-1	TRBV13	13	CASRRLGGNEQFF	TGTGCCAGCAGACGGCTAGGGGGAAATGAGCAGTTCTTC
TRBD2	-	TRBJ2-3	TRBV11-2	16	CASSEGRVSVTDTQYF	TGTGCCAGCAGCGAAGGGAGGGTAAGCGTCACAGATACGCAGTATTTT
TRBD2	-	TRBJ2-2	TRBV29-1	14	CSVREGTNTGELFF	TGCAGCGTTCGGGAGGGGACGAACACCGGGGAGCTGTTTTTT
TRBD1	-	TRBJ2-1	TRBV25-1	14	CASNVGTDYNEQFF	TGTGCCAGCAACGTGGGGACAGACTACAATGAGCAGTTCTTC
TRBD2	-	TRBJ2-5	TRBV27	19	CASSPGTSGGALSSETQYF	TGTGCCAGCAGTCCCGGGACTAGCGGGGGGGCCTTGTCCTCAGAGACCCAGTACTTC
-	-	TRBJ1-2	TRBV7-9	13	CASSLDRGRGYTF	TGTGCCAGCAGCTTAGACCGGGGTCGGGGCTACACCTTC
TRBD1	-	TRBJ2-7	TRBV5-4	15	CASSVPGTGVYEQYF	TGTGCCAGCAGCGTCCCCGGGACAGGGGTTTACGAGCAGTACTTC
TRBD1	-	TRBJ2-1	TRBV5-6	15	CASSLDRGSYNEQFF	TGTGCCAGCAGCTTGGACAGGGGCTCCTACAATGAGCAGTTCTTC
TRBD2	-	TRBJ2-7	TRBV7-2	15	CASRGRRGEVDEQYF	TGTGCCAGCAGGGGCCGGCGGGGGGAAGTCGACGAGCAGTACTTC
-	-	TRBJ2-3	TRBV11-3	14	CASSLGGVADTQYF	TGTGCCAGCAGCTTAGGCGGGGTGGCAGATACGCAGTATTTT
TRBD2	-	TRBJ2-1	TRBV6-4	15	CASSALAGGPNEQFF	TGTGCCAGCAGTGCCTTAGCGGGGGGGCCTAATGAGCAGTTCTTC
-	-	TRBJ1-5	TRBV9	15	CASSQPPESNQPQHF	TGTGCCAGCAGCCAACCACCGGAGAGCAATCAGCCCCAGCATTTT
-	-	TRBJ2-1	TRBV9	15	CASSVRDPQDNEQFF	TGTGCCAGCAGCGTACGGGATCCCCAGGACAATGAGCAGTTCTTC
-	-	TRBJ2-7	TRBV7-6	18	CASSSGLRVSSSSYEQYF	TGTGCCAGCAGCTCCGGCCTCCGGGTTTCATCAAGCTCCTACGAGCAGTACTTC
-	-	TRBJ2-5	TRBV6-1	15	CASIPLRDSGETQYF	TGTGCCAGCATTCCACTCCGGGACAGCGGGGAGACCCAGTACTTC
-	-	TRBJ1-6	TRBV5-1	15	CASSLGTRGLLPLHF	TGCGCCAGCAGCTTGGGGACCCGAGGGCTTTTACCCCTCCACTTT
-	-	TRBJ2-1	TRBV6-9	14	CASSYAEGKRLVFF	TGTGCCAGCAGTTATGCGGAGGGGAAGCGGCTTGTGTTCTTC
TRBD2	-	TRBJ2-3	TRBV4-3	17	CASSQGLAGGITDTQYF	TGCGCCAGCAGCCAAGGGTTAGCGGGGGGGATCACAGATACGCAGTATTTT
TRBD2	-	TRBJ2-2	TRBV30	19	CAWSFTRTSGGANTGELFF	TGTGCCTGGAGTTTTACCCGAACTAGCGGGGGGGCCAACACCGGGGAGCTGTTTTTT
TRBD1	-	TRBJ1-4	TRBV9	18	CASSERGQGTMVHEKLFF	TGTGCCAGCAGCGAGAGGGGACAGGGGACAATGGTGCATGAAAAACTGTTTTTT
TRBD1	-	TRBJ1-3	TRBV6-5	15	CASSNDRVGGNTIYF	TGTGCCAGCAGTAATGACAGGGTAGGAGGAAACACCATATATTTT
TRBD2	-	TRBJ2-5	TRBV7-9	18	CASSAGTSGGRGRETQYF	TGTGCCAGCAGCGCAGGGACTAGCGGGGGCCGGGGTAGAGAGACCCAGTACTTC
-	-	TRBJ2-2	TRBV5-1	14	CASSSGQNTGELFF	TGCGCCAGCAGCTCAGGACAGAACACCGGGGAGCTGTTTTTT
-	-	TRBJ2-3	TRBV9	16	CASSVLGAPSTDTQYF	TGTGCCAGCAGCGTACTGGGGGCACCTAGCACAGATACGCAGTATTTT